The sequence of this TCR beta chain was determined in a study of T cells in Graves' hyperthyroidism and ophthalmopathy. Study in general: The initial diagnosis was the point when peripheral blood was collected, ahead of any treatment.

CDR3 size: 16 residues. The germline CDR1 and CDR2 sequences are SGDLS and YYNGEE. Trimming stripped 4 bases from V and 4 bases from J, with 18 bases between. The definition of stable Graves' hyperthyroidism was no ophthalmopathy progression within 18 months. This clonotype was seen many times. The source material, RNA transcripts, was used to amplify TCR beta CDR3 regions. Initially, a first-round RT-PCR of the TCR CDR3 employed the HTBI primer set. TCRdb called the multiplex PCR reads again in MiXCR, with one record for every CDR3 protein. The sample shows about 350,000 distinct CDR3 sequences, about 15% of them seen only once.

The sequence was collected from a woman under 40 with Graves' hyperthyroidism. This chain links TRBV9 with TRBJ1-5; maybe TRBD1 (6 bases). Material for sequencing was blood. CDR3 bases: TGTGCCAGCAGCCCAGGGTGGGACATTAATAATCAGCCCCAGCATTTT. It is translated as CASSPGWDINNQPQHF. Based on the CDR3 plus reference TRBV9 and TRBJ1-5, the full variable domain is DSGVTQTPKHLITATGQRVTLRCSPRSGDLSVYWYQQSLDQGLQFLIQYYNGEERAKGNILERFSAQQFPDLHSELNLSSLELGDSALYFCASSPGWDINNQPQHFGDGTRLSIL.